This T cell receptor beta chain was found in a study of vaccination effects on CD4 cells after COVID-19. Findings and caveats of the study: Marked clonal contraction was seen late after vaccination (in both infection- and vaccine-induced clones).

TCRdb's table, derived via immunoSEQ multiplex PCR, lists solely in-frame clones and lacks some. The repertoire holds 35,000 to 45,000 clones, with about 60% as singletons. Peptide-pool stimulation followed by sequencing identified expanded antigen-specific CD4+ clonotypes in the ViraFEST assay. Subsequent to a culture period of more than 9 days, CD4+ T cells were isolated. The study found no prior SARS-CoV-2 infection in the vaccine recipients, who tested negative for nucleocapsid antibodies. Cultures had half their medium replaced with IL-2 medium on days 3 and 7. The CDR3 consists of 13 residues. J gave up 6 bases and V 6 bases, and 8 bases lay outside the gene matches. The sample holds a few counts of this clone. Its antigen is not known.

This sample comprised CD4+ T cells from PBMCs cultured with HCoV-OC43 spike peptides, obtained before COVID-19 vaccination. As for subset: HCoV-OC43 spike overlapping peptide pool stimulation. The rearrangement links TRBV12-3 or TRBV12-4 to TRBJ2-7; 7 bases are a match to TRBD1. The TCR originated in a human donor who received a COVID-19 vaccine. The DNA of the CDR3 is TGTGCCAGCAGCGACAATAGGGGGCTCGAGCAGTACTTC. This gives the protein CASSDNRGLEQYF.